These 6 T cell receptor beta chains share one sample of origin, sequenced in a study of cytomegalovirus exposure and HLA in healthy donors. The repertoire was sequenced with immunoSEQ multiplex PCR; TCRdb's copy has only in-frame clones and lacks some. Of 130,000 or so clones in the sample, more than 75% are singletons; the top ten hold roughly 1.9%. The sample consisted of PBMCs. The receptors derive from a woman aged 25-40 years in good health and CMV-seronegative.

This rearrangement joins TRBV9 to TRBJ2-7, with TRBD2 identical over 10 bases. V was pared by 1 base and J by 3 bases, with 7 bases of the junction left unmatched. The CDR3 extends over 16 amino acids. Germline V CDR1 and CDR2: SGDLS, YYNGEE. The CDR3, as DNA: TGTGCCAGCAGCGTAAGCTGGGCTAGCGGGGGCTACGAGCAGTACTTC. This gives the protein CASSVSWASGGYEQYF.

The V call is TRBV6-1, the J call TRBJ1-2; possibly TRBD1 for D (5 bases). CDR1 MNHNS and CDR2 SASEGT come from the germline V gene. The CDR3 extends over 13 amino acids. V was pared by 8 bases and J by 8 bases, with 18 bases between. CDR3 protein: CASEGSGSRGYTF. The CDR3 DNA follows: TGTGCCAGCGAAGGTTCAGGGTCAAGAGGCTACACCTTC.

The chain has TRBV9 and TRBJ1-6; unclear D gene. V was cut by 0 bases and J by 7 bases, with 11 bases left in between. Germline V CDR1 and CDR2: SGDLS, YYNGEE. CDR3 length: 15 residues. CDR3 DNA sequence: TGTGCCAGCAGCGTAGTTTCAGGCCCCAATTCACCCCTCCACTTT. Its protein product is CASSVVSGPNSPLHF.

The chain couples TRBV19 to TRBJ2-1; 9 nucleotides match TRBD2. The CDR3 totals 15 residues. CDR1 and CDR2 (germline): LNHDA, SQIVND (reference sequence). After removal of 3 bases from V and 8 bases from J, the junction contained 8 bases not matched to a gene. The DNA of the CDR3 is TGTGCCAGTAGTATTTCTAGCGGGGTTGTATATGAGCAGTTCTTC. This encodes CASSISSGVVYEQFF. Full variable domain (remainder filled in from reference TRBV19 and TRBJ2-1): DGGITQSPKYLFRKEGQNVTLSCEQNLNHDAMYWYRQDPGQGLRLIYYSQIVNDFQKGDIAEGYSVSREKKESFPLTVTSAQKNPTAFYLCASSISSGVVYEQFFGPGTRLTVL.

This clone has more than one count but fewer than ten. The genes are TRBV6-5 and TRBJ2-7, with 9 positions matching TRBD1. Germline V gene lookup returns CDR1 MNHEY and CDR2 SVGAGI. Trimming removed 2 bases from V and 4 bases from J; junction bases left unmatched: 9. The CDR3 is 16 residues long. CDR3 DNA sequence: TGTGCCAGCAGTTACCGCGGTGGCGACAGGGGGTACGAGCAGTACTTC. Translating it yields CASSYRGGDRGYEQYF.

The chain links TRBV9 to TRBJ2-7; D may be TRBD2 (5 bases). Germline V gene lookup returns CDR1 SGDLS and CDR2 YYNGEE. CDR3 length: 15 amino acids. Trimming took off 3 bases at V and 1 base at J, with 14 bases between the two ends. For the CDR3, the DNA is TGTGCCAGCAGCGGGCAGGCTCCGGGATCCTACGAGCAGTACTTC. It encodes CASSGQAPGSYEQYF.